The subject of this entry is one TCR beta chain. Its antigen is currently unknown. This CDR3 comprises 14 residues. Trimming removed 0 bases from V and 15 bases from J, with 18 bases in between. CDR1 is MNHNY and CDR2 is SVGAGI in the germline V gene (reference sequence). The sample is drawn from a study of Ad26.COV2.S vaccination and SARS-CoV-2 variants. At the level of the study: Ad26.COV2.S given intramuscularly, once or twice 56 days apart. Study findings and constraints: It was vaccine recipients, not placebo recipients, who had the higher spike-specific TCR breadth. Similar non-spike TCR breadth was observed in recipients of vaccine and of placebo.

Repertoires were generated with immunoSEQ multiplex PCR, while TCRdb's copy carries only in-frame clones and drops some. The repertoire has fewer than 500,000 clones, roughly 89% of them found once; the top ten carry about 2.4%. The treatment was: roughly 20 received Ad26.COV2.S at low or high dose, single or two shots; 5 received placebo; per-sample allocation not given. Collection of samples fell on day 63 after the first vaccine or placebo injection. Boston supplied an adult donor aged 18-55 years. The sequencing here drew on peripheral blood, taken in a trial of Ad26.COV2.S vaccine versus placebo. The chain employs TRBV6-6 and TRBJ2-4; tentative D call: TRBD2 (5 bases). The TCR was taken from a person between 18 and 59 years old who received the Ad26.COV2.S COVID-19 vaccine or a placebo. This chain's CDR3 is CASSYSLVGKSRYF. The CDR3 DNA follows: TGTGCCAGCAGTTACTCCCTGGTCGGGAAATCCCGGTACTTC.